This TCR beta chain derives from a study of graft-versus-host responses after intestinal transplantation. Study overall: All of the recipients had induction that used anti-thymocyte globulin, then tacrolimus and steroids for approximately 3 years. The study, taken as a whole, reports: There were GvH clones found in recipient marrow, and some of them appeared first in ileum or blood. Early post-transplant falls in HvG clones accompanied the peak levels of circulating GvH clones.

Comments on this clone: Its antigen is undetermined.

The V and J ends lost 4 bases and 10 bases, in that order; junction bases with no gene match: 7. Germline V gene data show CDR1 as LNHNV and CDR2 as YYDKDF (reference sequence). The CDR3 consists of 14 residues. Assay used: immunoSEQ multiplex PCR; TCRdb lists only in-frame clones, some missing. The data show tens of thousands of clones, approximately 87% seen once. The TCR was taken from a human donor who was the organ donor for an intestinal transplant. V gene TRBV15 combines with J gene TRBJ1-6; 7 nucleotides line up with TRBD1. Sample: unstimulated CD4+ T cells sorted from spleen or lymph node cells, taken before transplant. The CDR3 nucleotides read TGTGCCACCAGCACGACAGGGTCCTCGTCACCCCTCCACTTT. Translation: CATSTTGSSSPLHF.